This T cell receptor beta chain comes out of a study of blood T cell repertoires in COVID-19. Background on the study: Acute and convalescent COVID-19 samples came from the United States, Italy and Spain. T cells, B-cell-depleted T cells, or PBMCs provided the cDNA or gDNA that served as material.

As originally analysed: The authors estimated nucleated cell counts from reference gene primer amplification. The assay was immunoSEQ multiplex PCR, and TCRdb's table has in-frame clones only and misses some. The V and J calls and clone size are taken from that table; D and trimming were inferred from the DNA. Here the sample spans roughly 100,000 clones, about 87% being singletons. The germline CDR1 and CDR2 sequences are MGHRA and YSYEKL. The V gene end was trimmed by 4 bases and the J gene end by 5 bases; junction bases not matched to a gene: 5. CDR3 length: 14 residues. The TCR sequence derives from a human donor in a cohort sampled during active COVID-19. The chain combines TRBV4-1 with TRBJ1-1, with 9 bases fitting TRBD1. The sample was peripheral blood. The CDR3 bases are TGCGCCAGCAGCCGGGGACAGGGATTGACTGAAGCTTTCTTT. Translated: CASSRGQGLTEAFF.